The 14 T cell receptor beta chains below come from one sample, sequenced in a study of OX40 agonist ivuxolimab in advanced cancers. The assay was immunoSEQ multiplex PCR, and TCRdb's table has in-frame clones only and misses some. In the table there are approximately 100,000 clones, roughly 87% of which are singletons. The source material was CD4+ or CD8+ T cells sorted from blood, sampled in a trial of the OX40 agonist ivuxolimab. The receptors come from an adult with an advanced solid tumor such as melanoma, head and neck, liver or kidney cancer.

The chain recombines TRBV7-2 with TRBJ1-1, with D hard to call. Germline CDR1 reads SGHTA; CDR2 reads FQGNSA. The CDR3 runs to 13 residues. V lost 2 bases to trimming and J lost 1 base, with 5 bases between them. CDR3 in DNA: TGTGCCAGCAGCTTATCGGAGAACACTGAAGCTTTCTTT. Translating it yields CASSLSENTEAFF.

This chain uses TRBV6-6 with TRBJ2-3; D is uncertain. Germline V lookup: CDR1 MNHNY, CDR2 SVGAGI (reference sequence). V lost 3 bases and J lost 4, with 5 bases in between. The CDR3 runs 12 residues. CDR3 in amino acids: CASSYRSDTQYF. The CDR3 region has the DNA TGTGCCAGCAGTTATAGGTCAGATACGCAGTATTTT.

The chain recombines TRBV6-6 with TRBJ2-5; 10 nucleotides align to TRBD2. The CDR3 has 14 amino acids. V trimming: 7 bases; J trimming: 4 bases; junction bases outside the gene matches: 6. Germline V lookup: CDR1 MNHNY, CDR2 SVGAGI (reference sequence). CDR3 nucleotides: TGTGCCAGCATCCTAGCGGGAGCTGGAGAGACCCAGTACTTC. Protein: CASILAGAGETQYF.

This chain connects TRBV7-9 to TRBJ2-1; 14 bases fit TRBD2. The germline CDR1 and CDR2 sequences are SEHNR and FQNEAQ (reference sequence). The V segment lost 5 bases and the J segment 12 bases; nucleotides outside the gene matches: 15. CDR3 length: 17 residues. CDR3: CASSPIWGLAGADAQFF. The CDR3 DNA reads TGTGCCAGCAGCCCCATTTGGGGACTAGCGGGGGCTGATGCGCAGTTCTTC.

CDR3 loop: CASSLEGLAGVDTQYF. CDR3 DNA sequence: TGTGCCAGCAGCTTGGAGGGACTAGCGGGGGTAGATACGCAGTATTTT. The chain joins TRBV5-5 to TRBJ2-3, with 14 nucleotides matching TRBD2. Germline trimming cut 0 bases from V and 5 bases from J; bases unmatched to any gene: 2. The CDR3 is 16 amino acids. Germline V gene lookup returns CDR1 SGHKS and CDR2 YYEKEE (reference sequence).

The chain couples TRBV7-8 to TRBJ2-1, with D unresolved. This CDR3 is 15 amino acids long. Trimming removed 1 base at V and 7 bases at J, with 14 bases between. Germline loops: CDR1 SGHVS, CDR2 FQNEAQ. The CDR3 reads CASSLVGSLGNEQFF. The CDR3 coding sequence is TGTGCCAGCAGCTTAGTCGGCTCCCTTGGAAATGAGCAGTTCTTC.

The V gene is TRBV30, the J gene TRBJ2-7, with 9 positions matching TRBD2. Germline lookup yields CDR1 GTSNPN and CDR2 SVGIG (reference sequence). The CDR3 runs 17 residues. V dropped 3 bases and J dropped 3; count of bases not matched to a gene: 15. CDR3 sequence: CAWRFGGLGLASYEQYF. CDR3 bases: TGTGCCTGGAGGTTTGGGGGACTCGGACTAGCGAGCTACGAGCAGTACTTC.

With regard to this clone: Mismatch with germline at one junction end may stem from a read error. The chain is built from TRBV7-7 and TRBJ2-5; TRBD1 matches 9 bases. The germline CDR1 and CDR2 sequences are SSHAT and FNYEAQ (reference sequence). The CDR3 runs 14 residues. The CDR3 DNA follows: TGTGCTAGCAGCCTGGACAGGGGCGGCGGGACCCAGTACTTC. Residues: CASSLDRGGGTQYF.

CDR3 nucleotides: TGTGCCAGCAGCCCCTCCGGGACTATTATGCAGAATGAGCAGTTCTTC. Protein sequence: CASSPSGTIMQNEQFF. The gene calls are TRBV9 and TRBJ2-1, with TRBD2 matching 7 bases. Germline CDR1 is SGDLS and CDR2 is YYNGEE. V trimming: 4 bases; J trimming: 7 bases; junction bases outside the gene matches: 14. The CDR3 totals 16 residues.

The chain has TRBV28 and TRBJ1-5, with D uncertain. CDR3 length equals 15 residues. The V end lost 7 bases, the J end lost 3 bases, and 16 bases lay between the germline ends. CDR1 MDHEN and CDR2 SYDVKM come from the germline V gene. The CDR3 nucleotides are TGTGCCAGCACCACCCAGTCCGGGCCCAATCAGCCCCAGCATTTT. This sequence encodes CASTTQSGPNQPQHF.

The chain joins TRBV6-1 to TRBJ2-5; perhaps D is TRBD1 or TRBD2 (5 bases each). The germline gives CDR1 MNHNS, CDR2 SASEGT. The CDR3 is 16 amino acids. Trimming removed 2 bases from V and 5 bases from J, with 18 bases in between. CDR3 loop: CASSEILGSGAETQYF. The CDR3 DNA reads TGTGCCAGCAGTGAAATATTAGGGTCCGGGGCGGAGACCCAGTACTTC.

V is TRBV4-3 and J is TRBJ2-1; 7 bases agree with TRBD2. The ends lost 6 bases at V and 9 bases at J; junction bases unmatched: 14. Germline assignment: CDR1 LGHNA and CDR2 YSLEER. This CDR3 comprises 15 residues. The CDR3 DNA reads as TGCGCCAGCAGAAGATCGGGGGAGGGAGAGGGTGAGCAGTTCTTC. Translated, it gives CASRRSGEGEGEQFF.

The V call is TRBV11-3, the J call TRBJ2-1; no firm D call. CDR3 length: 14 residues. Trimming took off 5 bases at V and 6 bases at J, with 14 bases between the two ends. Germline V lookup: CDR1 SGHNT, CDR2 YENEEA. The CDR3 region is CASSGRRPTNEQFF. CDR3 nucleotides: TGTGCCAGCAGCGGCCGCCGGCCAACCAATGAGCAGTTCTTC.

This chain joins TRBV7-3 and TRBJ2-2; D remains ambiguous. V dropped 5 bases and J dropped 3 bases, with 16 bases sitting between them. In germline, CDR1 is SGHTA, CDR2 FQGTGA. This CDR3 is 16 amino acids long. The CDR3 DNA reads TGTGCCAGCAGCCCATGGGGAAGCCTAGACACCGGGGAGCTGTTTTTT. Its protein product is CASSPWGSLDTGELFF.